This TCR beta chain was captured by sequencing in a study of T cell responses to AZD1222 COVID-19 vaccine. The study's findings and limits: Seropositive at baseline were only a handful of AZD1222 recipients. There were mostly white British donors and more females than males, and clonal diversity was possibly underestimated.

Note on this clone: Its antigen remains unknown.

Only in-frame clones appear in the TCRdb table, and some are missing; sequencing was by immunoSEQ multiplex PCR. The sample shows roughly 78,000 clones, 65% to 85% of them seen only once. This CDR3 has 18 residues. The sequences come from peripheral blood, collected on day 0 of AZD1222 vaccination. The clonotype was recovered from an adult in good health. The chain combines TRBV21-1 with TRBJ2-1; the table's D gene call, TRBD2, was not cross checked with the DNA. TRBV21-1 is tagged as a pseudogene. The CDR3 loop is CASSKGLAGGHSYNEQFF. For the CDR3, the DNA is TGTGCCAGCAGCAAAGGTCTAGCGGGGGGTCACTCCTACAATGAGCAGTTCTTC.